This entry features one TCR beta chain sequence. This CDR3 is built from 12 residues. Looked up from germline, CDR1 is LNHNV and CDR2 is YYDKDF (reference sequence). The V end was cut by 10 bases, the J end by 0 bases, with 7 bases between. After extraction with the RNeasy kit, about 0.45 to 1 ug of the RNA was reverse transcribed using random hexamers. Each CDR3 protein gets one entry after TCRdb re-called the immunoSEQ multiplex PCR reads with MiXCR. The sample records over 150,000 distinct CDR3 sequences, 90% to 97% being singletons. These data belong to a study of CD8 T cells in Susac syndrome. Study-level background: Blood was drawn from Susac syndrome patients while they were therapy-naive, on corticosteroids, or on intravenous immunoglobulin alone.

The receptor was derived from a human donor with Susac syndrome. Sequenced sample: CD4+ T cells from PBMCs. The V call is TRBV15, the J call TRBJ1-5; the D is unclear. The CDR3 is CARRNSNQPQHF. CDR3 coding DNA: TGTGCCAGGAGGAATAGCAATCAGCCCCAGCATTTT. The variable domain in full, with the rest retrieved from reference TRBV15 and TRBJ1-5, is DAMVIQNPRYQVTQFGKPVTLSCSQTLNHNVMYWYQQKSSQAPKLLFHYYDKDFNNEADTPDNFQSRRPNTSFCFLDIRSPGLGDTAMYLCARRNSNQPQHFGDGTRLSIL.